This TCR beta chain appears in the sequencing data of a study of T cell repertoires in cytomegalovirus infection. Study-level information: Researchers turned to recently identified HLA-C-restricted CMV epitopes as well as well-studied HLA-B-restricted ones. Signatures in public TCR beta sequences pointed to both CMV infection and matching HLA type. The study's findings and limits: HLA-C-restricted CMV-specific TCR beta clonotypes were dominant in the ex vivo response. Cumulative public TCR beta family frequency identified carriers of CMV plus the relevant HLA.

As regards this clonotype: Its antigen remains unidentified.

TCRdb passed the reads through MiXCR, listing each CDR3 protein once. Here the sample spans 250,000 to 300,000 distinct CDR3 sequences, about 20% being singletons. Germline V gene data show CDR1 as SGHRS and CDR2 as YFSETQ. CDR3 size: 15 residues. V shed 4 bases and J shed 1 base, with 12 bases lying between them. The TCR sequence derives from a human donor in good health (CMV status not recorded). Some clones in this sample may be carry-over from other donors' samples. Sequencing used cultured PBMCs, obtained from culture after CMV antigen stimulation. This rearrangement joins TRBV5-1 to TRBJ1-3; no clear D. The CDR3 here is CASSRRPGSGNTIYF. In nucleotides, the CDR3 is TGCGCCAGCAGCCGCCGGCCCGGGTCTGGAAACACCATATATTTT.